This TCR beta chain originates from a study of blood T cells in healthy people across ages. Deletions cut 0 bases from V and 5 bases from J, with 16 bases between. This CDR3 region has 15 residues. Germline V CDR1 and CDR2: DFQATT, SNEGSKA (reference sequence). This clonotype has ten or more counts. Together with a sample-barcoded 5' primer, a J-beta primer mix was included in a second PCR lasting about 6 to 11 cycles. Carrying 12 random nucleotides, a template-switch adaptor labeled each individual cDNA molecule. TCRdb re-analysed the 5' RACE reads in MiXCR, keeping a single row per CDR3 protein. This sample has hundreds of thousands of distinct CDR3 sequences; approximately 44% occur once, and the top ten carry about 19%.

This receptor was obtained from a man between 60 and 70 years old in good health. The sequenced sample was blood. This chain connects TRBV20-1 to TRBJ2-5; no reliable D call. In DNA form, the CDR3 reads TGCAGTGCTAGAGATAAAGTCACACCACGCGAGACCCAGTACTTC. Translating gives CSARDKVTPRETQYF.